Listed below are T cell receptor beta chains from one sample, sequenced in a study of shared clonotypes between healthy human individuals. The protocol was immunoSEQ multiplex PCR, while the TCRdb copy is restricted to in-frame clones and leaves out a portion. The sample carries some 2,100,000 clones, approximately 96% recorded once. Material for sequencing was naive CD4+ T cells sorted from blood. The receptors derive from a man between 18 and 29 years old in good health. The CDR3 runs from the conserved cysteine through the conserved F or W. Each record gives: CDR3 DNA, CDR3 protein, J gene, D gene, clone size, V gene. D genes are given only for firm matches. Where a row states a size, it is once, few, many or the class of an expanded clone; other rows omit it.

CDR3 DNA: TGTGCCAGCACCGGGACGTTCACCGGGGAGCTGTTTTTT
CDR3 protein: CASTGTFTGELFF
J gene: TRBJ2-2
D gene: NA
clone size: once
V gene: TRBV2

CDR3 DNA: TGTGCCAGCAGTGAGGAGGTGGGCGCCGGGGAGCTGTTTTTT
CDR3 protein: CASSEEVGAGELFF
J gene: TRBJ2-2
D gene: NA
clone size: NA
V gene: TRBV2

CDR3 DNA: TGTGCCAGCAGTCAAGGGACTAGCGGGAGCAATGAGCAGTTCTTC
CDR3 protein: CASSQGTSGSNEQFF
J gene: TRBJ2-1
D gene: TRBD2
clone size: NA
V gene: TRBV6-6

CDR3 DNA: TGTGCCAGCAGCTCAGACGTAAGCTACGAGCAGTACTTC
CDR3 protein: CASSSDVSYEQYF
J gene: TRBJ2-7
D gene: NA
clone size: NA
V gene: TRBV5-4

CDR3 DNA: TGTGCCAGCAGCTTAGGTGACCGGGGGTATTTT
CDR3 protein: CASSLGDRGYF
J gene: TRBJ2-3
D gene: NA
clone size: NA
V gene: TRBV7-2

CDR3 DNA: TGCGCCAGCAGCTTGGCGGGACGTGATAATTCACCCCTCCACTTT
CDR3 protein: CASSLAGRDNSPLHF
J gene: TRBJ1-6
D gene: NA
clone size: once
V gene: TRBV5-1

CDR3 DNA: TGTGCTAGTGGTCCGCCGTGGGGGACCGGGGAGCTGTTTTTT
CDR3 protein: CASGPPWGTGELFF
J gene: TRBJ2-2
D gene: NA
clone size: NA
V gene: TRBV12-5

CDR3 DNA: TGTGCCATCAGTGAGTCGACGAGGGGGACTAGCACAGATACGCAGTATTTT
CDR3 protein: CAISESTRGTSTDTQYF
J gene: TRBJ2-3
D gene: NA
clone size: NA
V gene: TRBV10-3

CDR3 DNA: TGTGCCATCAGTGAGATAGGGGGCTCCCAAGAGACCCAGTACTTC
CDR3 protein: CAISEIGGSQETQYF
J gene: TRBJ2-5
D gene: TRBD1
clone size: NA
V gene: TRBV10-3

CDR3 DNA: TGTGCCACCAGCACTGATCCGGGAGAGGCAGATACGCAGTATTTT
CDR3 protein: CATSTDPGEADTQYF
J gene: TRBJ2-3
D gene: NA
clone size: NA
V gene: TRBV15

CDR3 DNA: TGTGCCAGCAGTGAAGTTGGGGCGTATTCGGGCAATGAGCAGTTCTTC
CDR3 protein: CASSEVGAYSGNEQFF
J gene: TRBJ2-1
D gene: NA
clone size: NA
V gene: TRBV2

CDR3 DNA: TGCGCCAGCAGCTTGTCCCTAGCGGGAGAGCAGTTCTTC
CDR3 protein: CASSLSLAGEQFF
J gene: TRBJ2-1
D gene: TRBD2
clone size: NA
V gene: TRBV5-1

CDR3 DNA: TGTGCCAGCTCAGTCATCAGGGGAAAATCTAGCACAGATACGCAGTATTTT
CDR3 protein: CASSVIRGKSSTDTQYF
J gene: TRBJ2-3
D gene: NA
clone size: NA
V gene: TRBV18

CDR3 DNA: TGCGCCAGCAGCCAAGGCCTGGGGACCAGAGTCTATGGCTACACCTTC
CDR3 protein: CASSQGLGTRVYGYTF
J gene: TRBJ1-2
D gene: NA
clone size: NA
V gene: TRBV4-3

CDR3 DNA: TGTGCCAGCAGCAGAAAAAATGAAAAACTGTTTTTT
CDR3 protein: CASSRKNEKLFF
J gene: TRBJ1-4
D gene: NA
clone size: NA
V gene: TRBV6-5

CDR3 DNA: TGTGCCAGCAGTGCGGACCCCCTAACCTACGAGCAGTACTTC
CDR3 protein: CASSADPLTYEQYF
J gene: TRBJ2-7
D gene: NA
clone size: NA
V gene: TRBV27

CDR3 DNA: TGTGCCAGCAGTACCTCTAGCGCAGCCCACAATGAGCAGTTCTTC
CDR3 protein: CASSTSSAAHNEQFF
J gene: TRBJ2-1
D gene: NA
clone size: NA
V gene: TRBV6-6

CDR3 DNA: TGCAGCGTTTCGACCCAACCCGGGGGCCTCTATACGCAGTATTTT
CDR3 protein: CSVSTQPGGLYTQYF
J gene: TRBJ2-3
D gene: NA
clone size: NA
V gene: TRBV29-1